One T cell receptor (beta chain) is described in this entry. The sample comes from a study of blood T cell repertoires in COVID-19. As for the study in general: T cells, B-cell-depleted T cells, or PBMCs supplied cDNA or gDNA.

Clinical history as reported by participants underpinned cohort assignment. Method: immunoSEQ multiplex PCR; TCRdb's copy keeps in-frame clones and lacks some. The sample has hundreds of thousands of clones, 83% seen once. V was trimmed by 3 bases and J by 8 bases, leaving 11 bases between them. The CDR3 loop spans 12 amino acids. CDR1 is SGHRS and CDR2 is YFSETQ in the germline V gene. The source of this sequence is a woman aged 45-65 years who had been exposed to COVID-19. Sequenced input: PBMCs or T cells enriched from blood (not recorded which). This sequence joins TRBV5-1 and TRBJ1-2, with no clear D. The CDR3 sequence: CASSSHTYGYTF. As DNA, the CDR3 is TGCGCCAGCAGCTCTCATACCTACGGCTACACCTTC.